The 30 T cell receptor beta chains reported below all come from one sample, sequenced in a study of blood T cells in healthy people across ages. Using a J-beta primer mix together with a sample-barcoded 5' primer, a second PCR was run for about 6 to 12 cycles. TCRdb called the 5' RACE reads again in MiXCR, with one record for every CDR3 protein. The sample has 550,000 to 650,000 distinct CDR3 sequences, roughly 31% seen once. The specimen was blood. Receptors were obtained from a woman over 75 in good health.

The rearrangement joins TRBV5-1 to TRBJ2-2, with 8 bases aligning to TRBD1. This CDR3 contains 15 residues. Germline-derived CDR1 and CDR2 are SGHRS and YFSETQ. V dropped 4 bases and J dropped 1; count of bases not matched to a gene: 3. The CDR3 coding sequence is TGCGCCAGCAGCATAGACAGGGGGAACACCGGGGAGCTGTTTTTT. Translated, it gives CASSIDRGNTGELFF.

The rearrangement links TRBV5-1 to TRBJ2-4; D perhaps matches TRBD1 (5 bases). The J call may not be correct, given that the DNA end is closer to TRBJ2-1. The CDR3 totals 14 residues. Per germline, CDR1 SGHRS and CDR2 YFSETQ. The CDR3 region has the DNA TGCGCCAGCAGCCCCCCGGTAGGGGTGGATGAGCAGTTCTTC. This translates into CASSPPVGVDEQFF.

Turning to this clonotype: A much more abundant neighbour one base away suggests this may be a read error. The V gene is TRBV28, the J gene TRBJ2-1; D call uncertain. The germline CDR1 and CDR2 sequences are MDHEN and SYDVKM. The CDR3 is 14 residues long. V was trimmed by 8 bases and J by 1 base, leaving 12 bases between them. The CDR3 loop is CASLVSSSYNEQFF. DNA of the CDR3: TGTGCCAGCCTCGTATCCTCTTCCTACAATGAGCAGTTCTTC.

On this clonotype: This may stem from a read error, because a much larger clone lies one nucleotide away. This chain uses TRBV6-1 with TRBJ2-4; 8 bases align to TRBD1. This CDR3 region has 15 residues. The germline gives CDR1 MNHNS, CDR2 SASEGT. The trim removed 6 bases at V and 0 bases at J, leaving 4 bases unmatched. CDR3 protein: CASSDRGSAKNIQYF. The CDR3 DNA follows: TGTGCCAGCAGCGACAGGGGCTCAGCCAAAAACATTCAGTACTTC.

This clonotype has a handful of counts. The CDR3 here is CASSLLAPGETQYF. In nucleotides, the CDR3 is TGTGCCAGCAGCTTACTGGCTCCTGGGGAGACCCAGTACTTC. The V and J genes are TRBV6-1 and TRBJ2-5; D is ambiguous. The V gene's germline CDR1 is MNHNS and CDR2 SASEGT. The germline V and J ends were trimmed by 6 bases and 5 bases, with 16 bases remaining between them. The CDR3 has 14 residues.

Regarding this clonotype: This could be a read error, since a much larger clone is one nucleotide away. This CDR3 reads CASSPGGSPGCGYTF. In nucleotides, the CDR3 is TGTGCCAGCAGCCCAGGGGGCTCCCCGGGGTGTGGCTACACCTTC. This chain links TRBV9 with TRBJ1-2, with 8 bases matching TRBD1. Germline trimming cut 4 bases from V and 7 bases from J; bases unmatched to any gene: 12. Germline V CDR1 and CDR2: SGDLS, YYNGEE. The CDR3 has 15 amino acids.

Comments on this clonotype: A clone one base away is much larger, so this may be a read error. The J gene is TRBJ2-3, the V gene TRBV4-1; 8 nucleotides match TRBD2. V shed 2 bases, J shed 6 bases, and the junction held 7 bases outside the gene matches. The CDR3 sequence is 15 residues long. CDR1 is MGHRA and CDR2 is YSYEKL in the germline V gene. The chain's CDR3 is CASSQSGGVGDTQYF. DNA of the CDR3: TGCGCCAGCAGCCAATCGGGGGGGGTCGGGGATACGCAGTATTTT.

The V gene is TRBV13, the J gene TRBJ1-3; D unclear. V shed 4 bases and J shed 2 bases, with 9 bases lying between them. CDR3 length equals 14 residues. Per germline, CDR1 PRHDT and CDR2 FYEKMQ (reference sequence). The CDR3, as DNA: TGTGCCAGCAGCTATACAGAAACTGGAAACACCATATATTTT. This codes for CASSYTETGNTIYF.

Worth noting for this clonotype: Since a much larger clone is just one base distant, this may be a read error. The chain joins TRBV9 to TRBJ2-1, with D maybe TRBD1 (6 bases). Germline CDR1 SGDLS, CDR2 YYNGEE. CDR3 size: 14 residues. The ends were cut back, 4 bases at V and 10 bases at J, with 18 bases in the middle. The CDR3 is CASSKQGRSYEQFF. CDR3 sequence (DNA): TGTGCCAGCAGCAAACAGGGCAGGAGCTACGAGCAGTTCTTC. Drawing the rest from reference TRBV9 and TRBJ2-1, the complete variable domain is DSGVTQTPKHLITATGQRVTLRCSPRSGDLSVYWYQQSLDQGLQFLIQYYNGEERAKGNILERFSAQQFPDLHSELNLSSLELGDSALYFCASSKQGRSYEQFFGPGTRLTVL.

Notes on this clonotype: Sequence at one end of the junction differs from germline and may be a read error. The chain has TRBV6-6 and TRBJ1-5; 8 bases line up with TRBD1. The germline V gene has CDR1 MNHNY and CDR2 SVGAGI (reference sequence). The CDR3 is 13 residues long. Written as DNA, the CDR3 is TGTGCCAGCACCCAGGGGGCTCGGCAGCCCCGGCATTTT. This encodes CASTQGARQPRHF.

This sequence joins TRBV12-3 or TRBV12-4 and TRBJ2-3, with D hard to call. Trimming took 4 bases from V and 15 from J, leaving 23 bases between them. There are 14 residues in the CDR3. The CDR3 DNA is TGTGCCAGCAGTTCCAGAGCTAGAGCAGATATGCAATATTTT. It specifies CASSSRARADMQYF.

This clonotype was counted between two and nine times. A read error is possible here, since a much larger clone lies one base away. The chain recombines TRBV6-2 or TRBV6-3 with TRBJ2-5; D is unclear. CDR3 length: 14 residues. The V gene's germline CDR1 is MNHEY and CDR2 SVGEGT. V was shortened by 3 bases and J by 11 bases, with 19 bases between the two germline ends. Here the CDR3 reads CASSYSPVGNEQYF. The CDR3 DNA reads TGTGCCAGCAGTTATTCCCCGGTAGGGAATGAGCAGTACTTC.

This clonotype was detected only a few times. The genes are TRBV6-6 and TRBJ1-2, with 8 bases that match TRBD1. This CDR3 contains 14 residues. J lost 8 bases, V lost 7 bases, and 12 bases had no gene match. Per germline, CDR1 MNHNY and CDR2 SVGAGI (reference sequence). The CDR3 reads CASTSGQGRGGYTF. The CDR3 DNA follows: TGTGCCAGCACCTCCGGACAGGGAAGGGGCGGCTACACCTTC.

This clonotype was recorded once. The rearrangement joins TRBV7-2 to TRBJ2-7; possibly TRBD1 for D (6 bases). Germline V gene lookup returns CDR1 SGHTA and CDR2 FQGNSA. V was cut by 1 base and J by 2 bases, with 12 bases left in between. The CDR3 length is 15 residues. CDR3 sequence (DNA): TGTGCCAGCAGCTTAGTTCAGGGGTCGGCCTACGAGCAGTACTTC. It codes for CASSLVQGSAYEQYF.

This clonotype was counted ten times or more. V usage is TRBV20-1 and J usage is TRBJ1-2, with 8 bases matching TRBD1. The CDR3 spans 14 residues. CDR1 and CDR2 from the germline V gene are DFQATT and SNEGSKA (reference sequence). Germline trimming cut 2 bases from V and 8 bases from J; bases unmatched to any gene: 10. CDR3 sequence (DNA): TGCAGTGCTAGACCCACCGGGACAGGCTTAGGCTACACCTTC. It codes for CSARPTGTGLGYTF.

Many counts were recorded for this clonotype. The V and J genes are TRBV20-1 and TRBJ2-1; 9 bases line up with TRBD2. Germline V lookup: CDR1 DFQATT, CDR2 SNEGSKA (reference sequence). V shed 6 bases and J 3 bases; nucleotides not matched to a gene: 9. The CDR3 sequence is 15 residues long. CDR3 sequence (DNA): TGCAGTGCCCGTCCTCCTAGCGGGGTCTACAATGAGCAGTTCTTC. Its translation: CSARPPSGVYNEQFF.

The table lists this clonotype with a few counts. The CDR3 is CASRDRGLGDSPLHF. In nucleotides, the CDR3 is TGTGCCAGCCGCGATAGAGGTCTTGGGGATTCACCCCTCCACTTT. This chain uses TRBV4-2 with TRBJ1-6; D is unresolved. CDR1 is LGHNA, CDR2 YNFKEQ, per germline. Deletions cut 8 bases from V and 8 bases from J, with 19 bases between. This CDR3 has 15 residues.

This clonotype came up many times. The rearrangement links TRBV4-1 to TRBJ2-1; D may be TRBD2 (6 bases). The CDR3 has 14 residues. Trimming pared 5 bases from V and 8 bases from J, leaving 16 bases between. Germline values: CDR1 MGHRA, CDR2 YSYEKL. The CDR3 sequence is CASSATGVGDEQFF. CDR3 bases: TGCGCCAGCAGCGCGACGGGGGTAGGGGATGAGCAGTTCTTC.

A note on this clonotype: With a much larger clone just one base away, this may be a read error. The V call is TRBV2, the J call TRBJ1-5, with D possibly matching TRBD1 (5 bases). Germline V gene sequence: CDR1 SNHLY, CDR2 FYNNEI. The CDR3 is 15 residues long. V was clipped by 5 bases and J by 5 bases, with 16 bases between them. The DNA for the CDR3 is TGTGCCAGCAGTCGGGACGGGGGTAGTGATCAGCCCCAGCATTTT. It is translated as CASSRDGGSDQPQHF.

Concerning this clonotype itself: This could be a read error, since a much larger clone is one nucleotide away. This rearrangement joins TRBV30 to TRBJ1-4, with D possibly TRBD1 on 5 matching bases. Per germline, CDR1 GTSNPN and CDR2 SVGIG (reference sequence). V lost 1 base and J 8 bases, leaving 17 bases between the germline ends. CDR3 size: 15 residues. The CDR3 DNA sequence: TGTGCCTGGAGTGCAGGGCGAGTCCCGGGAGAAAAACTGTTTTTT. Encoded protein: CAWSAGRVPGEKLFF.

This clonotype showed up just a few times. The chain joins TRBV5-1 to TRBJ1-4, with TRBD1 matching 12 bases. Germline V CDR1 and CDR2: SGHRS, YFSETQ. This CDR3 comprises 17 residues. The V and J ends lost 3 bases and 2 bases, in that order; junction bases with no gene match: 5. The CDR3 bases are TGCGCCAGCAGCTGGAGGGGACAGGGGGCTACTAATGAAAAACTGTTTTTT. It specifies CASSWRGQGATNEKLFF.

This clonotype was found once. Since a much larger clone is just one base distant, this may be a read error. This chain joins TRBV10-3 and TRBJ2-7; 12 nucleotides agree with TRBD2. This CDR3 contains 15 residues. CDR1 and CDR2 (germline): ENHRY, SYGVKD. Losses at the gene ends were 3 bases for V and 7 bases for J; bases not matched to a gene: 7. For the CDR3, the DNA is TGTGCCATCAGTGAACTAGCGGGGGGAGGCAATGAGCAGTACTTC. Amino acid sequence: CAISELAGGGNEQYF.

This clonotype was found many times. This chain links TRBV5-1 with TRBJ2-2, with 9 bases aligning to TRBD2. V shed 6 bases and J 10 bases; nucleotides not matched to a gene: 7. Germline CDR1 reads SGHRS; CDR2 reads YFSETQ. This CDR3 is 13 amino acids long. DNA of the CDR3: TGCGCCAGCACGAGTAGCGGGGGCCCGGAGCTGTTTTTT. Residues: CASTSSGGPELFF.

This clonotype was found many times. The V call is TRBV28, the J call TRBJ2-7, with TRBD1 identical over 9 bases. V lost 5 bases, J lost 3 bases, and 8 bases stayed unmatched. The germline V gene encodes CDR1 MDHEN and CDR2 SYDVKM. CDR3 length: 15 amino acids. CDR3 protein: CASSPSGTGYYEQYF. The CDR3 bases are TGTGCCAGCAGTCCCTCAGGGACAGGGTACTACGAGCAGTACTTC.

This clonotype turned up a few times. A junction end diverges from the germline sequence, so it may reflect a read error. This chain links TRBV7-7 with TRBJ2-1; no definite D call. CDR3 length: 12 amino acids. CDR1 is SSHAT, CDR2 FNYEAQ, per germline (reference sequence). CDR3 coding DNA: TGTGCTAGCAGCTCTGACTCAAATGAGCAGTTCTTC. This gives the protein CASSSDSNEQFF.

There are many counts of this clonotype. V is TRBV6-6 and J is TRBJ1-5; D is possibly TRBD1 (5 bases). Deletions cut 0 bases from V and 3 bases from J, with 9 bases between. The CDR3 runs 15 residues. Per the germline V gene, CDR1 is MNHNY and CDR2 is SVGAGI (reference sequence). The CDR3, as DNA: TGTGCCAGCAGTTACTCTGCAGGGTTCAATCAGCCCCAGCATTTT. Translating it yields CASSYSAGFNQPQHF.

Regarding this clonotype: A read error may produce the germline difference seen at one junction end. The chain has TRBV3-1 and TRBJ2-3; TRBD1 matches 9 bases. From germline, CDR1 is LGHDT and CDR2 YNNKEL (reference sequence). The CDR3 contains 15 residues. CDR3 sequence: CASSLEGQGTDTRYF. CDR3 DNA: TGTGCCAGCAGCCTCGAGGGACAGGGAACAGATACGCGGTATTTT.

This chain joins TRBV24-1 and TRBJ2-1; D is ambiguous. Germline CDR1 KGHDR, CDR2 SFDVKD. There are 16 residues in the CDR3. The germline V and J ends were trimmed by 2 bases and 4 bases, with 14 bases remaining between them. The DNA for the CDR3 is TGTGCCACCAGTGATTCAGGCAGAATCCATTACAATGAGCAGTTCTTC. Its protein is CATSDSGRIHYNEQFF.

This clonotype has at least ten counts. The CDR3 bases are TGCAGTGCTAGAGACCTAACTAGCGGGGGAGATGAGACCCAGTACTTC. Translating it yields CSARDLTSGGDETQYF. The V call is TRBV20-1, the J call TRBJ2-5, with 11 bases lining up with TRBD2. The CDR3 extends over 16 amino acids. In germline, CDR1 is DFQATT, CDR2 SNEGSKA (reference sequence). The trim removed 0 bases at V and 5 bases at J, leaving 8 bases unmatched.

This clonotype appeared many times. The chain employs TRBV20-1 and TRBJ2-3, with 12 bases fitting TRBD2. V lost 7 bases, J lost 0 bases, and 11 bases stayed unmatched. The CDR3 is 17 amino acids. CDR1 and CDR2 (germline): DFQATT, SNEGSKA (reference sequence). DNA of the CDR3: TGCAGTGTTACAACTAGCGGGGGGTTCTCTAGCACAGATACGCAGTATTTT. Protein: CSVTTSGGFSSTDTQYF.